This T cell receptor beta chain derives from a study of T cell responses to AZD1222 COVID-19 vaccine. This table comes from immunoSEQ multiplex PCR, and its TCRdb copy is limited to in-frame clones, with some not included. The sample contains approximately 130,000 clones, more than 85% of which appear only once. The CDR3 sequence is 17 residues long. The germline V gene has CDR1 MNHEY and CDR2 SVGEGT. V shed 6 bases, J shed 5 bases, and the junction held 9 bases outside the gene matches. A single count supports this clone. The specimen was peripheral blood, collected on day 0 of AZD1222 vaccination. The sequence was collected from an adult in good health. This chain uses TRBV6-2 or TRBV6-3 with TRBJ2-1; 14 bases are a match to TRBD2. The CDR3 region is CASSPGTSGRRNNEQFF. The CDR3 coding sequence is TGTGCCAGCAGCCCTGGGACTAGCGGGAGAAGGAACAATGAGCAGTTCTTC.